These 13 T cell receptor beta chains came from one sample sequenced in a study of T-cell memory formation after mild COVID-19. From the 5' RACE reads, TCRdb called clonotypes with MiXCR, one entry per CDR3 protein. In the table there are over 500,000 distinct CDR3 sequences, 17% of which are singletons. Sequenced: PBMCs or a T cell subset sorted from them (not recorded which). The source of these receptors is an adult woman who had mild COVID-19 (a few samples of this study predate the infection). Cell type and time point are not known.

This clonotype was recorded a few times. V usage is TRBV12-3 or TRBV12-4 and J usage is TRBJ1-1, with D maybe TRBD1 (6 bases). CDR3 length: 14 residues. With 6 bases removed from V and 1 base from J, the gap between germline ends came to 12 bases. CDR3 in amino acids: CASSQGTWNTEAFF. DNA for the CDR3: TGTGCCAGCAGCCAAGGGACATGGAACACTGAAGCTTTCTTT.

This sequence joins TRBV20-1 and TRBJ2-5; possibly TRBD1 for D (5 bases). Germline V lookup: CDR1 DFQATT, CDR2 SNEGSKA (reference sequence). Deletions cut 0 bases from V and 2 bases from J, with 13 bases between. The CDR3 has 15 amino acids. The CDR3 is CSARDLRQGQETQYF. For the CDR3, the DNA is TGCAGTGCTAGAGATCTTCGTCAGGGTCAAGAGACCCAGTACTTC.

This clonotype was detected only a few times. The gene calls are TRBV24-1 and TRBJ2-2; the D is unclear. Trimming shortened V by 4 bases and J by 1 base, and 9 bases separated the two germline ends. Germline V gives CDR1 KGHDR, CDR2 SFDVKD. The CDR3 covers 15 residues. The chain's CDR3 is CATSEAMRNTGELFF. In DNA form, the CDR3 reads TGTGCCACCAGTGAAGCTATGCGGAACACCGGGGAGCTGTTTTTT.

The genes are TRBV6-1 and TRBJ1-5, with TRBD1 matching 8 bases. Germline CDR1 reads MNHNS; CDR2 reads SASEGT. Trimming cost V 5 bases and J 10 bases; bases outside gene matches: 16. The CDR3 sequence is 16 residues long. CDR3 in DNA: TGTGCCAGCAGTACCTTGACAGGGGCCCTCTGGGTTCCCCAGCATTTT. Amino acids: CASSTLTGALWVPQHF.

This clonotype turned up a few times. The chain couples TRBV7-8 to TRBJ1-2, with D hard to call. The length of the CDR3 is 15 residues. The germline V gene encodes CDR1 SGHVS and CDR2 FQNEAQ. Trimming shortened V by 5 bases and J by 5 bases, and 18 bases separated the two germline ends. This chain's CDR3 is CASSPTAGSRYGYTF. As DNA, the CDR3 is TGTGCCAGCAGCCCAACCGCGGGGAGTCGGTATGGCTACACCTTC.

This clonotype showed up just a few times. This sequence joins TRBV12-3 or TRBV12-4 and TRBJ1-1; weak D call: TRBD1 (5 bases). The CDR3 runs 14 residues. V lost 5 bases and J lost 2, with 12 bases in between. The CDR3 coding sequence is TGTGCCAGCAGTCGGGGCAGGGCTAACACTGAAGCTTTCTTT. Residues: CASSRGRANTEAFF.

CDR3 amino acids: CASSLRGGGYDEQYF. The CDR3 DNA reads as TGTGCCAGCAGCTTACGTGGAGGGGGGTACGACGAGCAGTACTTC. The chain carries TRBV7-6 and TRBJ2-7; TRBD1 or TRBD2 may be the D gene (6 bases each). V dropped 2 bases and J dropped 5 bases, with 16 bases sitting between them. The CDR3 consists of 15 residues. Germline V lookup: CDR1 SGHVS, CDR2 FNYEAQ.

The chain links TRBV9 to TRBJ2-3; D possibly corresponds to TRBD1 (6 bases). The ends were cut back, 4 bases at V and 1 base at J, with 16 bases in the middle. Germline assignment: CDR1 SGDLS and CDR2 YYNGEE. The CDR3 has 16 amino acids. The CDR3 region is CASSFRGGHGTDTQYF. CDR3 bases: TGTGCCAGCAGCTTTCGTGGGGGACATGGCACAGATACGCAGTATTTT.

The chain combines TRBV5-1 with TRBJ2-1, with a tentative D call TRBD2 (6 bases). The CDR3 has 14 amino acids. Looked up from germline, CDR1 is SGHRS and CDR2 is YFSETQ. Between the trimmed V and J ends, which lost 1 base and 2 bases, there was a span of 7 bases. CDR3 protein: CASSLTSPYNEQFF. The DNA of the CDR3 is TGCGCCAGCAGCTTGACTAGCCCCTACAATGAGCAGTTCTTC.

The rearrangement links TRBV29-1 to TRBJ2-7, with 12 bases fitting TRBD1. Per the germline V gene, CDR1 is SQVTM and CDR2 is ANQGSEA. The V segment lost 4 bases and the J segment 6 bases; nucleotides outside the gene matches: 10. The CDR3 consists of 15 residues. The CDR3 region is CSVGSGTGGGGEQYF. In nucleotides, the CDR3 is TGCAGCGTTGGTTCCGGGACAGGGGGCGGGGGCGAGCAGTACTTC.

The chain's CDR3 is CASSERRVNYGYTF. The DNA of the CDR3 is TGTGCCAGCAGTGAAAGGAGGGTAAACTATGGCTACACCTTC. V and J are TRBV25-1 and TRBJ1-2; D not resolved. This CDR3 is built from 14 residues. V lost 2 bases and J 2 bases, leaving 9 bases between the germline ends. The germline gives CDR1 MGHDK, CDR2 SYGVNS.

Only a few counts were recorded for this clonotype. Here the CDR3 DNA reads TGCAGCGTGGCAGGGGGCAAGGATGGCTACACCTTC. Its protein product is CSVAGGKDGYTF. V and J are TRBV29-1 and TRBJ1-2; 8 bases match TRBD1. Trimming cost V 6 bases and J 6 bases; bases outside gene matches: 6. The CDR3 loop spans 12 amino acids. Germline lookup yields CDR1 SQVTM and CDR2 ANQGSEA.

This clonotype has only a few counts. The chain links TRBV6-5 to TRBJ2-1; possibly TRBD2 for D (6 bases). CDR1 is MNHEY and CDR2 is SVGAGI in the germline V gene. Trimming stripped 6 bases from V and 8 bases from J, with 14 bases between. CDR3 length: 13 amino acids. CDR3: CASRRGGPDEQFF. The CDR3 bases are TGTGCCAGCAGGAGAGGAGGGCCCGATGAGCAGTTCTTC.